This T cell receptor beta chain was identified in a study of STAT3 mutations in large granular lymphocyte leukemia. About the research overall: Canonical activating STAT3 mutations were detected in roughly half of the longitudinally sequenced T-LGLL patients. General study results and limits: TCR clonotype switching after therapy occurred in about 30% of the 18 patients. Differing intervals and regimens complicate linking therapy response to clone burden. In T-cell large granular lymphocyte leukemia, about half of patients showed multiple immunodominant subclonotypes.

Worth noting for this clone: The antigen remains unidentified.

Each sample's TCRbeta library yielded on average around 41,000 productive templates. TCRdb keeps only in-frame clones here, not all; method: immunoSEQ multiplex PCR. The sample holds some 10,000 clones, 70% to 90% seen once. The CDR3 consists of 12 residues. CDR1 and CDR2 (germline): SGHAT, FQNNGV. Sequencing used peripheral blood mononuclear cells. This clonotype originated in a man in his sixties with T-cell large granular lymphocyte leukemia. Some clones in this sample may be carry-over from other donors' samples. V gene TRBV11-2 combines with J gene TRBJ2-5; maybe TRBD2 (5 bases). The end of the DNA aligns better with TRBJ2-7, so the J call may be wrong. The DNA for the CDR3 is TGTGCCAGCAGCTCTTCGGGGTCCGAGCAGTACTTC. It is translated as CASSSSGSEQYF.